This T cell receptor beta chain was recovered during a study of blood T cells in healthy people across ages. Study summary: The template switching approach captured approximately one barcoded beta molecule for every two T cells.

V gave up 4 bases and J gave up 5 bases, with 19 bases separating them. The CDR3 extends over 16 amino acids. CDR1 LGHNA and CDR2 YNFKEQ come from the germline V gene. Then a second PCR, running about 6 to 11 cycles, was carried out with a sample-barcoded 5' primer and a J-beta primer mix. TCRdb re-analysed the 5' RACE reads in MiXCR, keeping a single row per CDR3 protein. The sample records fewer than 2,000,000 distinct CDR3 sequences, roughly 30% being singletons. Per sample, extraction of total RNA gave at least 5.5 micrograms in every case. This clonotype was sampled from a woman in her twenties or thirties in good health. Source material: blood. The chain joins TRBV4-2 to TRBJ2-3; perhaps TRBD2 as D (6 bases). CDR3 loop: CASSPGGGIWGDTQYF. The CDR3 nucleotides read TGTGCCAGCAGCCCCGGAGGCGGGATTTGGGGAGATACGCAGTATTTT.